These T cell receptor beta chains were read from a single sample in a study of blood T cell repertoires in COVID-19. The repertoire was sequenced with immunoSEQ multiplex PCR; TCRdb's copy has only in-frame clones and lacks some. Here the sample spans some 490,000 clones, roughly nine tenths being singletons. The specimen was PBMCs or T cells enriched from blood (not recorded which). These receptors were taken from a woman aged 60-75 years who had recovered from COVID-19. Each CDR3 is given with its conserved first and last residue. Each record gives: J gene, clone size, V gene, D gene, CDR3 DNA, CDR3 protein. D genes are given only for firm matches. Size is omitted from some rows. Given values are once, few, many or a class for expanded clones.

TRBJ1-6	NA	TRBV5-6	TRBD1	TGTGCCAGCAGCGAGGACAGGGATCCACCCCTCCACTTT	CASSEDRDPPLHF
TRBJ2-7	NA	TRBV6-2/TRBV6-3	NA	TGTGCCAGCAGCTACTCAGAGGGAAACTTCGACGAGCAGTACTTC	CASSYSEGNFDEQYF
TRBJ1-2	NA	TRBV6-4	TRBD1	TGTGCCAGCAGTGTCACCTTACAGGGGGCATTTGGCTACACCTTC	CASSVTLQGAFGYTF
TRBJ1-2	once	TRBV6-5	TRBD1	TGTGCCAGCAGTTACCTACAGGGGGCGAGTGGCTACACCTTC	CASSYLQGASGYTF
TRBJ2-5	NA	TRBV13	TRBD2	TGTGCCAGCAGCCCGGGACTAGCCCAGGCAGAGACCCAGTACTTC	CASSPGLAQAETQYF
TRBJ2-4	once	TRBV2	NA	TGTGCCAGCAGAGTGGGAGCGATAGCCAAAAACATTCAGTACTTC	CASRVGAIAKNIQYF
TRBJ2-7	NA	TRBV6-6	NA	TGTGCCAGCATATGGGATACCGGAGGGGAGCAGTACTTC	CASIWDTGGEQYF
TRBJ1-2	NA	TRBV27	NA	TGTGCCAGCAGTTTAGTACAGGGAAACTATGGCTACACCTTC	CASSLVQGNYGYTF
TRBJ1-1	once	TRBV5-5	NA	TGTGCCAGCAGCTCCTTGGGACAACCGAACACTGAAGCTTTCTTT	CASSSLGQPNTEAFF
TRBJ2-3	NA	TRBV6-5	NA	TGTGCCAGCAGGGGCAGCACAGATACGCAGTATTTT	CASRGSTDTQYF
TRBJ1-6	NA	TRBV7-2	NA	TGTGCCAGCAACCCCGGGTACCTCGGGGATTCACCCCTCCACTTT	CASNPGYLGDSPLHF
TRBJ1-2	NA	TRBV24-1	NA	TGTGCCACCAGTGAGGGAGAGTATGGCTACACCTTC	CATSEGEYGYTF
TRBJ2-2	few	TRBV5-4	NA	TGTGCCAGCAGCTTGGTAGACGGGGAGCTGTTTTTT	CASSLVDGELFF
TRBJ1-4	NA	TRBV9	NA	TGTGCCAGCAGCGTAGATCAGGGTTTCCTGCATGTAACTAATGAAAAACTGTTTTTT	CASSVDQGFLHVTNEKLFF
TRBJ1-2	NA	TRBV6-5	TRBD1	TGTGCCAGCAGTTACTCGAAACAGGGGGCTGGCTATGGCTACACCTTC	CASSYSKQGAGYGYTF
TRBJ1-1	once	TRBV6-5	NA	TGTGCCAGCAGTTACACGCAGGCGAACACTGAAGCTTTCTTT	CASSYTQANTEAFF
TRBJ1-3	NA	TRBV5-6	NA	TGTGCCAGCAGCCGTAAACAGAGCTCTGGAAACACCATATATTTT	CASSRKQSSGNTIYF
TRBJ1-5	NA	TRBV5-1	NA	TGCGCCAGCAGCTTGGATGTAAATAGCAATCAGCCCCAGCATTTT	CASSLDVNSNQPQHF
TRBJ1-2	NA	TRBV20-1	NA	TGCAGTGCTAGTAGGGGGGGTAACTATGGCTACACCTTC	CSASRGGNYGYTF
TRBJ1-3	few	TRBV7-9	NA	TGTGCCAGCAGCCTAACAGAACACTCTGGAAACACCATATATTTT	CASSLTEHSGNTIYF
TRBJ1-6	NA	TRBV27	NA	TGTGCCAGCAGTGACAGGAATTCACCCCTCCACTTT	CASSDRNSPLHF
TRBJ2-1	NA	TRBV6-5	TRBD2	TGTGCCAGCAGTTACGCACGGGGGGGAGGGAATGAGCAGTTCTTC	CASSYARGGGNEQFF
TRBJ1-4	NA	TRBV6-5	NA	TGTGCCAGCAGGAACCAAGGGGCGCGGGAAAAACTGTTTTTT	CASRNQGAREKLFF
TRBJ2-2	NA	TRBV12-3/TRBV12-4	NA	TGTGCCAGCAGACCACAGTACACCGGGGAGCTGTTTTTT	CASRPQYTGELFF
TRBJ1-6	NA	TRBV2	TRBD1	TGTGCCAGCAGTCGGACAGGGAGTTCACCCCTCCACTTT	CASSRTGSSPLHF
TRBJ2-3	NA	TRBV18	TRBD2	TGTGCCAGCTCACCCTCGCGGGGGGGCACAGATACGCAGTATTTT	CASSPSRGGTDTQYF
TRBJ2-7	NA	TRBV7-9	TRBD1	TGTGCCAGCAGCGCACAGGGGAATAGTTACGAGCAGTACTTC	CASSAQGNSYEQYF
TRBJ1-6	NA	TRBV11-2	NA	TGTGCCAGCAGCTTCGGGAGTTCACCCCTCCACTTT	CASSFGSSPLHF
TRBJ1-2	NA	TRBV25-1	TRBD1	TGTGCCAGCAGTGAATCTTGGGACAGCTATGGCTACACCTTC	CASSESWDSYGYTF
TRBJ2-2	few	TRBV3-1/TRBV3-2	NA	TGTGCCAGCAGCCAAACCCTGGGGGGAGTGGGCACCGGGGAGCTGTTTTTT	CASSQTLGGVGTGELFF
TRBJ1-5	few	TRBV2	TRBD1	TGTGCCAGCAGTGAGTCAGGGGGCGGTTTCTATCAGCCCCAGCATTTT	CASSESGGGFYQPQHF
TRBJ2-3	NA	TRBV4-2	TRBD2	TGTGCCAGCAGCCAAGATCAACTAGCGGGGGGGCCTGGTACGCAGTATTTT	CASSQDQLAGGPGTQYF
TRBJ1-2	NA	TRBV28	TRBD1	TGTGCCAGCAGTAGACCCGGGACAGGGAACTATGGCTACACCTTC	CASSRPGTGNYGYTF
TRBJ2-2	NA	TRBV20-1	TRBD2	TGCAGTGCTAGTAGGAGCGGGGCGAACACCGGGGAGCTGTTTTTT	CSASRSGANTGELFF
TRBJ2-3	NA	TRBV24-1	NA	TGTGCCACCAGTGATTTCGGAGTAGAGGACACAGATACGCAGTATTTT	CATSDFGVEDTDTQYF
TRBJ2-3	NA	TRBV27	NA	TGTGCCAGCAGTTTGGGGACACCTCTGGGAGATACGCAGTATTTT	CASSLGTPLGDTQYF
TRBJ2-1	NA	TRBV29-1	NA	TGCAGCGTTGAAGATGTAGTTTTGCTCTACAATGAGCAGTTCTTC	CSVEDVVLLYNEQFF
TRBJ1-1	NA	TRBV5-1	NA	TGCGCCAGCAGCCAAGGCGCGGGGGCCGGGACCACTGAAGCTTTCTTT	CASSQGAGAGTTEAFF
TRBJ2-3	NA	TRBV4-1	TRBD2	TGCGCCAGCAGCCAAGGACTAGCGGGGGGGCCCCCTGCACAGTATACGCAGTATTTT	CASSQGLAGGPPAQYTQYF
TRBJ1-5	NA	TRBV4-1	TRBD1	TGCGCCAGCAGCCCTGGACAGGGAAACAATCAGCCCCAGCATTTT	CASSPGQGNNQPQHF
TRBJ2-1	NA	TRBV5-1	TRBD1	TGCGCCAGCAGCTGGGACAGGTGGGGGCAGTTCTTC	CASSWDRWGQFF
TRBJ1-4	once	TRBV5-4	NA	TGTGCCACCAAGATTATGGGGGCACCTAATGAAAAACTGTTTTTT	CATKIMGAPNEKLFF
TRBJ1-5	NA	TRBV6-1	NA	TGTGCCAGCAGTGAGCGAAATAGCAATCAGCCCCAGCATTTT	CASSERNSNQPQHF
TRBJ1-1	NA	TRBV19	NA	TGTGCCAGTAGTCAGACAGTCATGAACACTGAAGCTTTCTTT	CASSQTVMNTEAFF
TRBJ1-3	NA	TRBV11-3	TRBD1	TGTGCCAGCAGCCCAGAGGACAGGGGGCTTTCTGGAAACACCATATATTTT	CASSPEDRGLSGNTIYF